The 16 T cell receptor beta chains below all came from one sample that was sequenced in a study of technical replicates of blood from several donors. Sequencing used immunoSEQ multiplex PCR; TCRdb keeps in-frame clones, though not all of them. The sample shows about 72,000 clones, 92% of them seen only once. The sequenced sample consisted of T cells isolated from PBMCs. Source of these receptors: a human donor in good health.

V and J are TRBV29-1 and TRBJ2-7; 9 bases are shared with TRBD1. The CDR3 is 14 residues long. J was trimmed by 6 bases and V by 3 bases; bases with no gene match: 9. Germline CDR1 is SQVTM and CDR2 is ANQGSEA. The DNA for the CDR3 is TGCAGCGTTGACGGGGACAGGGTTATAGGCGAGCAGTACTTC. Protein product: CSVDGDRVIGEQYF.

V usage is TRBV7-9 and J usage is TRBJ1-1, with TRBD1 matching 7 bases. The CDR3 totals 12 residues. The ends lost 7 bases at V and 1 base at J; junction bases unmatched: 0. In germline, CDR1 is SEHNR, CDR2 FQNEAQ (reference sequence). CDR3 region: CASTGGNTEAFF. CDR3 sequence (DNA): TGTGCCAGCACAGGGGGGAACACTGAAGCTTTCTTT.

This sequence joins TRBV7-8 and TRBJ2-3, with 11 bases fitting TRBD2. V dropped 0 bases and J dropped 1; count of bases not matched to a gene: 12. This CDR3 has 20 residues. Germline values: CDR1 SGHVS, CDR2 FQNEAQ. CDR3 region: CASSLAGGGTSGGGTDTQYF. The CDR3 DNA follows: TGTGCCAGCAGCTTAGCAGGGGGAGGGACTAGCGGAGGGGGCACAGATACGCAGTATTTT.

CDR3 protein: CASSPRESSYNEQFF. The CDR3 DNA is TGTGCCAGCAGCCCTCGGGAGAGCTCCTACAATGAGCAGTTCTTC. The chain employs TRBV11-3 and TRBJ2-1, with D possibly being TRBD2 (6 bases). The V end lost 5 bases, the J end lost 0 bases, and 11 bases lay between the germline ends. This CDR3 is built from 15 residues. Germline-derived CDR1 and CDR2 are SGHNT and YENEEA. The entire variable domain, with the rest obtained from reference TRBV11-3 and TRBJ2-1, is as follows: EAGVVQSPRYKIIEKKQPVAFWCNPISGHNTLYWYLQNLGQGPELLIRYENEEAVDDSQLPKDRFSAERLKGVDSTLKIQPAELGDSAVYLCASSPRESSYNEQFFGPGTRLTVL.

The rearrangement links TRBV29-1 to TRBJ1-2, with D unclear. The V end lost 6 bases, the J end lost 6 bases, and 26 bases lay between the germline ends. The CDR3 loop spans 16 amino acids. Germline CDR1 is SQVTM and CDR2 is ANQGSEA. In DNA form, the CDR3 reads TGCAGCGTCAAAAAGAGCTTAGACTCTTCTCTCAATGGCTACACCTTC. This codes for CSVKKSLDSSLNGYTF. Looking up the rest from reference TRBV29-1 and TRBJ1-2 gives the full variable domain: SAVISQKPSRDICQRGTSLTIQCQVDSQVTMMFWYRQQPGQSLTLIATANQGSEATYESGFVIDKFPISRPNLTFSTLTVSNMSPEDSSIYLCSVKKSLDSSLNGYTFGSGTRLTVV.

The gene calls are TRBV4-3 and TRBJ1-4; TRBD1 is a possible D gene (5 bases). Germline assignment: CDR1 LGHNA and CDR2 YSLEER. The V end was cut by 2 bases, the J end by 4 bases, with 8 bases between. The CDR3 runs to 14 residues. This CDR3 is CASSQNRFNEKLFF. In DNA, the CDR3 is TGCGCCAGCAGCCAAAACAGGTTTAATGAAAAACTGTTTTTT.

CDR3 sequence reads: CASSLQGNQPQHF. The CDR3 coding sequence is TGTGCCAGCAGTTTACAGGGCAATCAGCCCCAGCATTTT. J is TRBJ1-5 and V is TRBV28; D gene unclear. CDR1 and CDR2 from the germline V gene are MDHEN and SYDVKM. This CDR3 region has 13 residues. V gave up 2 bases and J gave up 2 bases, with 4 bases separating them. Full variable domain (remainder filled in from reference TRBV28 and TRBJ1-5): DVKVTQSSRYLVKRTGEKVFLECVQDMDHENMFWYRQDPGLGLRLIYFSYDVKMKEKGDIPEGYSVSREKKERFSLILESASTNQTSMYLCASSLQGNQPQHFGDGTRLSIL.

The chain is built from TRBV18 and TRBJ2-2, with D maybe TRBD1 (6 bases). The V end was cut by 2 bases, the J end by 7 bases, with 11 bases between. Per germline, CDR1 KGHSH and CDR2 LQKENI. The CDR3 covers 14 residues. CDR3 region: CASSPSGEGGELFF. The CDR3 DNA is TGTGCCAGCTCACCATCAGGGGAAGGCGGGGAGCTGTTTTTT.

The chain links TRBV11-2 to TRBJ2-7, with 9 bases matching TRBD2. Germline assignment: CDR1 SGHAT and CDR2 FQNNGV. This CDR3 is built from 14 residues. Unmatched junction bases numbered 7, after V lost 3 bases and J lost 7 bases. CDR3 in DNA: TGTGCCAGCAGCTTGGCGGGAGGGCCGAGGGAGCAGTACTTC. Residues: CASSLAGGPREQYF.

CDR3 sequence reads: CASSNPTGGSTYEQYF. DNA for the CDR3: TGCGCCAGCAGCAACCCGACAGGGGGCTCAACCTACGAGCAGTACTTC. The chain combines TRBV5-1 with TRBJ2-7, with 10 bases lining up with TRBD1. The CDR3 runs 16 residues. Trimming took 4 bases from V and 2 from J; bases not matched to a gene: 9. CDR1 is SGHRS and CDR2 is YFSETQ in the germline V gene.

This clone was observed once. The gene calls are TRBV7-8 and TRBJ1-2; D possibly corresponds to TRBD1 (5 bases). There are 16 residues in the CDR3. Germline CDR1 is SGHVS and CDR2 is FQNEAQ. Trimming shortened V by 2 bases and J by 0 bases, and 13 bases separated the two germline ends. CDR3 bases: TGTGCCAGCAGCTTACCAGGGCGACTGACTAACTATGGCTACACCTTC. Amino acid sequence: CASSLPGRLTNYGYTF.

The V and J genes are TRBV4-1 and TRBJ2-7, with D tentatively TRBD1 (6 bases). Trimming took off 5 bases at V and 1 base at J, with 9 bases between the two ends. Germline assignment: CDR1 MGHRA and CDR2 YSYEKL. This CDR3 is 13 amino acids long. The DNA for the CDR3 is TGCGCCAGCAGCATACAGGGATCCTACGAGCAGTACTTC. Its translation: CASSIQGSYEQYF.

The CDR3 nucleotides are TGTGCCAGCAGTGAACAGTACAATGAGCAGTTCTTC. Translation: CASSEQYNEQFF. The chain combines TRBV25-1 with TRBJ2-1; D not resolved. The germline V and J ends were trimmed by 2 bases and 4 bases, with 3 bases remaining between them. Germline lookup yields CDR1 MGHDK and CDR2 SYGVNS. The CDR3 contains 12 residues.

The rearrangement uses TRBV25-1 and TRBJ2-7, with a weak D call TRBD1 (6 bases). Germline V gene lookup returns CDR1 MGHDK and CDR2 SYGVNS. The CDR3 loop spans 14 amino acids. Trimming left V 3 bases short and J 5 bases short, with 14 bases between. CDR3 nucleotide sequence: TGTGCCAGCAGTGACTCACAGGGATTCGACGAGCAGTACTTC. Translating it yields CASSDSQGFDEQYF.

This chain joins TRBV29-1 and TRBJ2-7; 10 bases fit TRBD1. The V and J ends lost 5 bases and 4 bases, in that order; junction bases with no gene match: 5. Germline CDR1 reads SQVTM; CDR2 reads ANQGSEA. There are 13 residues in the CDR3. CDR3 amino acids: CSVLKGQGYEQYF. DNA for the CDR3: TGCAGCGTTCTAAAGGGACAGGGGTACGAGCAGTACTTC.

The genes are TRBV10-2 and TRBJ2-1, with 8 bases aligning to TRBD2. V was pared by 5 bases and J by 8 bases, with 5 bases of the junction left unmatched. Germline V lookup: CDR1 WSHSY, CDR2 SAAADI. CDR3 length: 13 amino acids. The CDR3 sequence: CASSSGSFYEQFF. As DNA, the CDR3 is TGCGCCAGCAGTAGCGGGAGTTTCTATGAGCAGTTCTTC.